These 27 T cell receptor beta chains originate from one sample sequenced in a study of early T cells in non-severe SARS-CoV-2 infection. Each CDR3 protein gets one entry after TCRdb re-called the 5' RACE reads with MiXCR. The sample lists around 56,000 distinct CDR3 sequences, about 8% seen once, with under 12% in the top ten. The source was whole blood, collected at baseline. These receptors originate from an adult who was a healthcare worker with PCR-confirmed SARS-CoV-2 infection or an uninfected control (not recorded which).

This clonotype was counted many times. V and J are TRBV11-2 and TRBJ2-5, with 9 bases matching TRBD1. This CDR3 is built from 16 residues. Trimming cost V 5 bases and J 5 bases; bases outside gene matches: 12. Germline V gene sequence: CDR1 SGHAT, CDR2 FQNNGV. The CDR3 sequence: CASSPSSGQGHETQYF. The DNA for the CDR3 is TGTGCCAGCAGCCCCTCCTCCGGACAGGGGCATGAGACCCAGTACTTC.

This clonotype has a handful of counts. V and J are TRBV27 and TRBJ2-2, with TRBD1 matching over 9 bases. Germline CDR1 and CDR2: MNHEY and SMNVEV (reference sequence). The V gene end was trimmed by 5 bases and the J gene end by 7 bases; junction bases not matched to a gene: 14. This CDR3 has 17 amino acids. The CDR3: CASSPLGQGWNDGELFF. Written as DNA, the CDR3 is TGTGCCAGCAGTCCCCTCGGACAGGGGTGGAATGACGGGGAGCTGTTTTTT.

This clonotype was seen many times. The chain is built from TRBV3-1 and TRBJ1-4, with no clear D. V dropped 1 base and J dropped 4 bases, with 7 bases sitting between them. The CDR3 is 14 amino acids. The germline V gene encodes CDR1 LGHDT and CDR2 YNNKEL (reference sequence). CDR3 nucleotide sequence: TGTGCCAGCAGCCAAGGTCGGAATAATGAAAAACTGTTTTTT. It specifies CASSQGRNNEKLFF.

The chain is built from TRBV11-3 and TRBJ2-3; possibly TRBD1 for D (6 bases). The CDR3 runs 13 residues. The V gene lost 5 bases and the J gene lost 6 bases, with 12 bases spanning the gap. CDR1 is SGHNT and CDR2 is YENEEA in the germline V gene. DNA of the CDR3: TGTGCCAGCAGCCTAAACAGGGTGGATACGCAGTATTTT. The encoded protein is CASSLNRVDTQYF. Filled out from reference TRBV11-3 and TRBJ2-3, the complete variable domain reads EAGVVQSPRYKIIEKKQPVAFWCNPISGHNTLYWYLQNLGQGPELLIRYENEEAVDDSQLPKDRFSAERLKGVDSTLKIQPAELGDSAVYLCASSLNRVDTQYFGPGTRLTVL.

This clonotype was detected many times. The DNA for the CDR3 is TGCGCCAGCAGGTGGACTAGCGGGAGAGGAAATGAGCAGTTCTTC. Its translation: CASRWTSGRGNEQFF. The rearrangement uses TRBV5-1 and TRBJ2-1, with 13 bases fitting TRBD2. With V trimmed by 5 bases and J by 7 bases, 6 bases remained unmatched. Per germline, CDR1 SGHRS and CDR2 YFSETQ. The CDR3 length is 15 residues.

This clonotype was seen a few times. The V and J genes are TRBV20-1 and TRBJ2-2; TRBD2 matches 10 bases. The CDR3 has 15 amino acids. The germline V gene has CDR1 DFQATT and CDR2 SNEGSKA (reference sequence). V shed 2 bases, J shed 5 bases, and the junction held 5 bases outside the gene matches. The CDR3 sequence is CSARLAGVRTGELFF. DNA for the CDR3: TGCAGTGCTAGACTAGCGGGAGTAAGGACCGGGGAGCTGTTTTTT.

This clonotype came up a few times. The chain employs TRBV11-2 and TRBJ2-5, with TRBD1 identical over 11 bases. With V trimmed by 6 bases and J by 9 bases, 9 bases remained unmatched. Germline V gene lookup returns CDR1 SGHAT and CDR2 FQNNGV. The length of the CDR3 is 14 residues. Here the CDR3 DNA reads TGTGCCAGCAGTTCCCTCCGGGACAGGGGGGCCCAGTACTTC. Its translation: CASSSLRDRGAQYF. Full variable domain (missing parts from reference TRBV11-2 and TRBJ2-5): EAGVAQSPRYKIIEKRQSVAFWCNPISGHATLYWYQQILGQGPKLLIQFQNNGVVDDSQLPKDRFSAERLKGVDSTLKIQPAKLEDSAVYLCASSSLRDRGAQYFGPGTRLLVL.

The sample holds many counts of this clonotype. The rearrangement links TRBV12-3 or TRBV12-4 to TRBJ2-5; D may be TRBD1 or TRBD2 (5 bases each). The CDR3 spans 16 residues. Trimming shortened V by 5 bases and J by 5 bases, and 21 bases separated the two germline ends. The CDR3: CASSLKSGTGSETQYF. CDR3 nucleotides: TGTGCCAGCAGTCTTAAATCCGGGACGGGGTCGGAGACCCAGTACTTC.

This clonotype was seen only a few times. The chain combines TRBV6-5 with TRBJ2-5; no clear D. The CDR3 has 14 residues. V shed 2 bases and J shed 0 bases, with 7 bases lying between them. CDR1 and CDR2 from the germline V gene are MNHEY and SVGAGI. The CDR3 here is CASSYGRHQETQYF. CDR3 DNA: TGTGCCAGCAGTTACGGCAGGCACCAAGAGACCCAGTACTTC.

This chain joins TRBV6-5 and TRBJ2-7, with 12 nucleotides matching TRBD2. Germline lookup yields CDR1 MNHEY and CDR2 SVGAGI. The CDR3 covers 15 residues. V was clipped by 5 bases and J by 6 bases; unmatched bases: 8. CDR3: CASSLLLAGGTEQYF. CDR3 sequence (DNA): TGTGCCAGCAGTCTCCTACTAGCGGGAGGTACCGAGCAGTACTTC.

This clonotype was detected ten times or more. This rearrangement joins TRBV2 to TRBJ2-1, with a weak D call TRBD1 (5 bases). The CDR3 is 15 residues long. The V end was cut by 6 bases, the J end by 5 bases, with 17 bases between. CDR1 is SNHLY and CDR2 is FYNNEI in the germline V gene. The chain's CDR3 is CASRNRSRRDNEQFF. As DNA, the CDR3 is TGTGCCAGCAGGAACAGGTCTCGTCGAGACAATGAGCAGTTCTTC.

This clonotype was counted many times. CDR3 nucleotides: TGTGCCAGCAGACGACCGGGACAGGGGGCCTACGAGCAGTACTTC. It specifies CASRRPGQGAYEQYF. The chain recombines TRBV27 with TRBJ2-7; 11 bases line up with TRBD1. CDR3 length: 15 amino acids. Germline CDR1 and CDR2: MNHEY and SMNVEV (reference sequence). V trimming: 6 bases; J trimming: 2 bases; junction bases outside the gene matches: 6.

Points on this clonotype: A single base separates this from a much larger clone, so it may be a read error. The V call is TRBV12-3 or TRBV12-4, the J call TRBJ2-5; 8 bases are shared with TRBD1. CDR3 length: 16 amino acids. The CDR3 sequence is CAGSLGGDRPQETQYF. Here the CDR3 DNA reads TGTGCCGGCAGTTTGGGTGGGGACAGGCCTCAAGAGACCCAGTACTTC.

This rearrangement joins TRBV27 to TRBJ2-7; D may be TRBD1 (6 bases). Germline loops: CDR1 MNHEY, CDR2 SMNVEV (reference sequence). The V end lost 0 bases, the J end lost 6 bases, and 12 bases lay between the germline ends. The CDR3 extends over 14 amino acids. The CDR3 DNA follows: TGTGCCAGCAGTTTATCGACCAGGGGAAGCGAGCAGTACTTC. Protein sequence: CASSLSTRGSEQYF.

This rearrangement joins TRBV27 to TRBJ1-1; maybe TRBD1 (6 bases). Germline CDR1 reads MNHEY; CDR2 reads SMNVEV (reference sequence). The length of the CDR3 is 11 residues. Trimming took off 8 bases at V and 8 bases at J, with 12 bases between the two ends. CDR3: CASQDSGEAFF. The CDR3, as DNA: TGTGCCAGCCAGGACAGTGGGGAAGCTTTCTTT.

This clonotype was seen a handful of times. The V gene is TRBV4-1, the J gene TRBJ2-5; D is unclear. The length of the CDR3 is 14 residues. Trimming pared 0 bases from V and 4 bases from J, leaving 9 bases between. Germline V gene lookup returns CDR1 MGHRA and CDR2 YSYEKL. CDR3 in amino acids: CASSQDPGGETQYF. The CDR3 nucleotides are TGCGCCAGCAGCCAAGATCCGGGTGGAGAGACCCAGTACTTC.

A few counts support this clonotype. The genes are TRBV7-2 and TRBJ2-7, with D possibly matching TRBD2 (6 bases). The germline V and J ends were trimmed by 4 bases and 6 bases, with 13 bases remaining between them. This CDR3 region has 13 residues. Germline V gene data show CDR1 as SGHTA and CDR2 as FQGNSA. The CDR3 region is CASSSSLAREQYF. The CDR3 DNA is TGTGCCAGCAGCTCCTCACTAGCACGCGAGCAGTACTTC.

This clonotype was observed at least ten times. The chain has TRBV6-1 and TRBJ2-7; 9 bases align to TRBD1. Germline V gene data show CDR1 as MNHNS and CDR2 as SASEGT. The CDR3 runs to 17 residues. The V and J ends lost 5 bases and 2 bases, in that order; junction bases with no gene match: 13. CDR3 in DNA: TGTGCCAGCAGTTGGGACAGGGCCATTCTGGGTCCCTACGAGCAGTACTTC. This encodes CASSWDRAILGPYEQYF.

In its sample, this clonotype was seen many times. The chain carries TRBV28 and TRBJ2-3; D may be TRBD1 (5 bases). V dropped 1 base and J dropped 3 bases, with 11 bases sitting between them. Germline V gene data show CDR1 as MDHEN and CDR2 as SYDVKM. The CDR3 is 15 amino acids. The CDR3: CASSLSLGQTDTQYF. As DNA, the CDR3 is TGTGCCAGCAGTTTATCCCTTGGACAAACAGATACGCAGTATTTT.

This clonotype came up once. The chain carries TRBV6-1 and TRBJ2-5; no clear D. Germline V lookup: CDR1 MNHNS, CDR2 SASEGT. V was shortened by 2 bases and J by 2 bases, with 12 bases between the two germline ends. The CDR3 is 15 amino acids. The CDR3 DNA sequence: TGTGCCAGCAGTGAACTGAGTGGCAGGCAAGAGACCCAGTACTTC. This sequence encodes CASSELSGRQETQYF.

Ten or more counts support this clonotype. The chain carries TRBV9 and TRBJ1-6; D not resolved. This CDR3 spans 14 amino acids. V was pared by 3 bases and J by 9 bases, with 13 bases between. The V gene's germline CDR1 is SGDLS and CDR2 YYNGEE. The CDR3 sequence is CASSAPDESSPLHF. CDR3 DNA sequence: TGTGCCAGCAGCGCCCCGGACGAAAGTTCACCCCTCCACTTT.

This clonotype has ten or more counts. The rearrangement joins TRBV20-1 to TRBJ2-4, with D possibly called TRBD1 or TRBD2 (5 bases each). The CDR3 loop spans 14 amino acids. The germline CDR1 and CDR2 sequences are DFQATT and SNEGSKA (reference sequence). V gave up 3 bases and J gave up 9 bases, with 18 bases separating them. The CDR3 here is CSARAPQGEGIQYF. The CDR3 coding sequence is TGCAGTGCTAGGGCCCCGCAGGGTGAGGGCATTCAGTACTTC.

This clonotype was seen more than once but under ten times. V usage is TRBV6-2 or TRBV6-3 and J usage is TRBJ1-2; D gene unclear. CDR3 length: 15 residues. CDR1 is MNHEY and CDR2 is SVGEGT in the germline V gene. V shed 3 bases and J shed 7 bases, with 18 bases lying between them. CDR3 residues: CASSYSDRQIFGYTF. The CDR3 DNA is TGTGCCAGCAGTTATTCGGACCGCCAGATATTTGGCTACACCTTC.

This clonotype has more than one count but fewer than ten. The chain links TRBV5-6 to TRBJ1-2; D possibly corresponds to TRBD1 (5 bases). This CDR3 contains 14 residues. CDR1 and CDR2 (germline): SGHDT, YYEEEE. Trimming pared 0 bases from V and 2 bases from J, leaving 8 bases between. This chain's CDR3 is CASSLDRRNYGYTF. CDR3 in DNA: TGTGCCAGCAGCTTGGACAGGCGAAACTATGGCTACACCTTC.

This chain links TRBV18 with TRBJ1-2; TRBD1 might be the D (5 bases). V lost 4 bases, J lost 4 bases, and 13 bases lay in between. The CDR3 loop spans 14 amino acids. Germline V gives CDR1 KGHSH, CDR2 LQKENI. The CDR3 sequence: CASSRSGGSYGYTF. The CDR3 region has the DNA TGTGCCAGCTCACGGAGTGGGGGGAGCTATGGCTACACCTTC. The complete variable domain, with remaining parts taken from reference TRBV18 and TRBJ1-2, reads NAGVMQNPRHLVRRRGQEARLRCSPMKGHSHVYWYRQLPEEGLKFMVYLQKENIIDESGMPKERFSAEFPKEGPSILRIQQVVRGDSAAYFCASSRSGGSYGYTFGSGTRLTVV.

This clonotype was found a few times. The CDR3 loop reads CASSPLGTTGELFF. The CDR3 DNA sequence: TGTGCCAGCAGCCCACTAGGAACGACCGGGGAGCTGTTTTTT. This chain uses TRBV27 with TRBJ2-2; D possibly corresponds to TRBD2 (5 bases). Germline V lookup: CDR1 MNHEY, CDR2 SMNVEV (reference sequence). V lost 6 bases and J 5 bases, leaving 13 bases between the germline ends. CDR3 length equals 14 residues.

This sequence joins TRBV12-3 or TRBV12-4 and TRBJ1-6, with 7 bases lining up with TRBD1. V was pared by 3 bases and J by 9 bases, with 17 bases of the junction left unmatched. There are 18 residues in the CDR3. The CDR3 is CASSLGDRVFSGSSPLHF. The CDR3 coding sequence is TGTGCCAGCAGTTTGGGAGACAGGGTATTTAGTGGTTCTTCACCCCTCCACTTT.